These 9 T cell receptor beta chains came from one sample sequenced in a study of blood T cell repertoires in COVID-19. TCRdb's table, derived via immunoSEQ multiplex PCR, lists solely in-frame clones and lacks some. Of roughly 400,000 clones listed, roughly 86% are singletons. The sequencing input was PBMCs or T cells enriched from blood (not recorded which). These TCRs come from a middle-aged woman with acute COVID-19.

The CDR3 here is CASSVVSSFGETQYF. CDR3 nucleotides: TGTGCCAGCAGCGTAGTATCTAGCTTCGGGGAGACCCAGTACTTC. The chain is built from TRBV9 and TRBJ2-5; TRBD2 might be the D (5 bases). Trimming pared 0 bases from V and 5 bases from J, leaving 14 bases between. CDR3 length: 15 amino acids. Germline assignment: CDR1 SGDLS and CDR2 YYNGEE.

The V gene is TRBV3-1 (or the pseudogene TRBV3-2), the J gene TRBJ1-6, with a weak D call TRBD1 (5 bases). This CDR3 contains 15 residues. CDR1 and CDR2 from the germline V gene are LGHDT and YNNKEL (reference sequence). V shed 4 bases and J shed 5 bases, with 12 bases lying between them. The CDR3 bases are TGTGCCAGCAGCCCCACGGGACTCAATAATTCACCCCTCCACTTT. Residues: CASSPTGLNNSPLHF.

The rearrangement uses TRBV9 and TRBJ1-1, with 10 bases that match TRBD1. The CDR3 covers 16 residues. V lost 0 bases to trimming and J lost 7 bases; unmatched junction nucleotides: 9. Germline CDR1 is SGDLS and CDR2 is YYNGEE. The CDR3 DNA is TGTGCCAGCAGCGTAGCTGTTGGACAGGGGGAGGATGAAGCTTTCTTT. It codes for CASSVAVGQGEDEAFF.

The J gene is TRBJ2-7, the V gene TRBV6-5; unclear D gene. CDR3 length: 15 amino acids. CDR1 is MNHEY and CDR2 is SVGAGI in the germline V gene. V lost 0 bases to trimming and J lost 1 base, with 10 bases between them. The CDR3 coding sequence is TGTGCCAGCAGTTACTCTACAGCCCCTTCCTACGAGCAGTACTTC. Translation: CASSYSTAPSYEQYF.

This clone was seen a handful of times. The V and J genes are TRBV19 and TRBJ1-4; 7 bases align to TRBD1. V gave up 6 bases and J gave up 4 bases; unmatched junction bases: 11. This CDR3 spans 16 amino acids. Germline loops: CDR1 LNHDA, CDR2 SQIVND (reference sequence). Here the CDR3 reads CASRGLGTAGNEKLFF. In DNA, the CDR3 is TGTGCCAGTAGGGGGCTAGGGACAGCCGGTAATGAAAAACTGTTTTTT.

The J gene is TRBJ1-5, the V gene TRBV2; D is undetermined. The CDR3 totals 13 residues. Germline V lookup: CDR1 SNHLY, CDR2 FYNNEI. Trimming removed 6 bases from V and 3 bases from J, with 9 bases in between. The CDR3 DNA reads TGTGCCAGCAGGCGATTTAACAATCAGCCCCAGCATTTT. This encodes CASRRFNNQPQHF.

The rearrangement joins TRBV2 to TRBJ2-2, with 8 bases fitting TRBD2. V lost 4 bases, J lost 0 bases, and 1 base stayed unmatched. CDR3 length: 15 residues. Germline CDR1 is SNHLY and CDR2 is FYNNEI. The CDR3 spells CASSGGGPNTGELFF. The CDR3 nucleotides read TGTGCCAGCAGTGGCGGGGGGCCGAACACCGGGGAGCTGTTTTTT.

This chain joins TRBV4-1 and TRBJ2-7, with a weak D call TRBD2 (5 bases). V shed 4 bases and J shed 2 bases, with 12 bases lying between them. Looked up from germline, CDR1 is MGHRA and CDR2 is YSYEKL. The CDR3 consists of 14 residues. This chain's CDR3 is CASSPRAGPYEQYF. As DNA, the CDR3 is TGCGCCAGCAGCCCCCGGGCGGGTCCCTACGAGCAGTACTTC.

The chain joins TRBV19 to TRBJ1-6; 9 positions match TRBD1. This CDR3 contains 15 residues. V lost 6 bases and J lost 11; bases outside the gene matches: 11. The germline CDR1 and CDR2 sequences are LNHDA and SQIVND (reference sequence). The CDR3 spells CASSRTGDLSTPLHF. CDR3 in DNA: TGTGCCAGTAGCCGGACAGGGGACTTATCGACACCCCTCCACTTT.